The 8 T cell receptor beta chains below were found in one sample sequenced in a study of T cells after yellow fever vaccination (dated by TCRdb to about 2019). The library was prepared using 5' RACE. The sequencer was an Illumina HiSeq 2500. The raw public data were reprocessed by TCRdb itself: fastp quality trimming at Q25, MiXCR clonotype calling, in-frame beta chains only. Rows with one shared CDR3 protein collapse into an entry with the most common genes and DNA. Across this sample there are approximately 140,000 distinct CDR3 sequences, with 7.7% seen only once. The biggest ten clones account for roughly 0.77% of the sample. The sample's treatment or condition, from its label and the paper: live attenuated yellow fever vaccine strain. The sample was CD4+ T cells sorted from PBMCs, taken 5 days after the yellow fever booster vaccination. These receptors were collected from a man aged 25-45 years who received the YFV17D yellow fever vaccine.

The sample holds many counts of this clonotype. The rearrangement links TRBV7-2 to TRBJ2-3; no firm D call. The V end lost 5 bases, the J end lost 6 bases, and 15 bases lay between the germline ends. This CDR3 is 14 amino acids long. Germline V lookup: CDR1 SGHTA, CDR2 FQGNSA. The CDR3 is CASSPRWAQDTQYF. The CDR3 region has the DNA TGTGCCAGCAGCCCTAGGTGGGCACAGGATACGCAGTATTTT.

The chain employs TRBV20-1 and TRBJ2-7, with TRBD2 identical over 7 bases. CDR3 length: 16 amino acids. The V segment lost 7 bases and the J segment 2 bases; nucleotides outside the gene matches: 17. CDR1 is DFQATT and CDR2 is SNEGSKA in the germline V gene (reference sequence). CDR3 nucleotides: TGCAGTGTAATCCGACCAACAGGACTAGTCACCTACGAGCAGTACTTC. Residues: CSVIRPTGLVTYEQYF.

J is TRBJ2-7 and V is TRBV5-4; TRBD2 matches at 9 bases. The J segment lost 6 bases and the V segment lost 4 bases, leaving 5 bases of the junction unmatched. The CDR3 runs to 13 residues. Per germline, CDR1 SGHNT and CDR2 YYREEE (reference sequence). As DNA, the CDR3 is TGTGCCAGCAGCACTGGGACTAGCCGCGAGCAGTACTTC. Translating gives CASSTGTSREQYF.

This clonotype was recorded at least ten times. This chain joins TRBV28 and TRBJ2-7; perhaps D is TRBD1 or TRBD2 (5 bases each). Trimming removed 7 bases from V and 6 bases from J, with 22 bases in between. The CDR3 is 15 amino acids. The germline V gene encodes CDR1 MDHEN and CDR2 SYDVKM. CDR3 coding DNA: TGTGCCAGCACCATGGGACGACTTCCGCCTCTCGAGCAGTACTTC. It translates to CASTMGRLPPLEQYF. Full variable domain (remainder filled in from reference TRBV28 and TRBJ2-7): DVKVTQSSRYLVKRTGEKVFLECVQDMDHENMFWYRQDPGLGLRLIYFSYDVKMKEKGDIPEGYSVSREKKERFSLILESASTNQTSMYLCASTMGRLPPLEQYFGPGTRLTVT.

At least ten counts were recorded for this clonotype. The chain combines TRBV28 with TRBJ2-7; TRBD2 matches 11 bases. V trimming: 6 bases; J trimming: 2 bases; junction bases outside the gene matches: 12. Germline V CDR1 and CDR2: MDHEN, SYDVKM. This CDR3 spans 17 amino acids. CDR3 amino acids: CASSIIAGTSGAYEQYF. The CDR3 nucleotides are TGTGCCAGCAGCATTATAGCCGGGACTAGCGGAGCCTACGAGCAGTACTTC.

This clonotype was found many times. CDR3 amino acids: CASSVSPNTGELFF. The CDR3 region has the DNA TGTGCCAGCAGCGTGTCCCCGAACACCGGGGAGCTGTTTTTT. V is TRBV9 and J is TRBJ2-2; D remains ambiguous. CDR3 length equals 14 residues. Germline V gene sequence: CDR1 SGDLS, CDR2 YYNGEE. Trimming removed 2 bases at V and 0 bases at J, with 5 bases between.

This clonotype was recorded at least ten times. The chain has TRBV20-1 and TRBJ2-3; D may correspond to TRBD1 or TRBD2 (5 bases each). The CDR3 runs 14 residues. With 6 bases removed from V and 1 base from J, the gap between germline ends came to 14 bases. CDR1 and CDR2 from the germline V gene are DFQATT and SNEGSKA (reference sequence). In DNA form, the CDR3 reads TGCAGTGCCGTCCGGGACGGGGGCACAGATACGCAGTATTTT. Protein sequence: CSAVRDGGTDTQYF.

V is TRBV3-1 and J is TRBJ2-3; D call uncertain. Between the trimmed V and J ends, which lost 1 base and 5 bases, there was a span of 4 bases. The CDR3 has 12 amino acids. Germline lookup yields CDR1 LGHDT and CDR2 YNNKEL (reference sequence). The chain's CDR3 is CASSQVVDTQYF. DNA of the CDR3: TGTGCCAGCAGCCAAGTAGTAGATACGCAGTATTTT.